These T cell receptor beta chains were read from a single sample in a study of cytomegalovirus exposure and HLA in healthy donors. Profiled with immunoSEQ multiplex PCR; TCRdb holds only in-frame clones, not every one. The sample holds approximately 150,000 clones, about 80% seen once. What was sequenced was PBMCs. These receptors were taken from a woman aged 40 to 50 in good health and CMV-seronegative. CDR3s include the opening cysteine and the closing phenylalanine or tryptophan. A D gene is named only where the DNA matches it firmly. Some rows mark clone size as missing; the rest say once, few, many or name a class of expanded clone.

V gene	J gene	clone size	D gene	CDR3 protein	CDR3 DNA
TRBV11-2	TRBJ2-3	few	.	CASSPVTDTQYF	TGTGCCAGCAGCCCCGTAACAGATACGCAGTATTTT
TRBV27	TRBJ2-2	once	TRBD1	CASSNRPGQGNTGELFF	TGTGCCAGCAGTAACCGTCCCGGACAGGGAAACACCGGGGAGCTGTTTTTT
TRBV5-1	TRBJ1-5	.	.	CASSLGDTNQPQHF	TGCGCCAGCAGCTTGGGTGATACTAATCAGCCCCAGCATTTT
TRBV2	TRBJ1-2	.	TRBD1	CASSDAGGQGAVYGYTF	TGTGCCAGCAGTGATGCCGGGGGACAGGGGGCGGTTTATGGCTACACCTTC
TRBV19	TRBJ2-2	few	.	CASNRVVGELFF	TGTGCCAGTAACAGGGTTGTCGGGGAGCTGTTTTTT
TRBV5-4	TRBJ2-3	.	TRBD2	CASSQVTSGRRGDTQYF	TGTGCCAGCAGCCAGGTCACTAGCGGGAGAAGGGGAGATACGCAGTATTTT
TRBV19	TRBJ1-5	.	.	CASRRTAGNQPQHF	TGTGCCAGTCGTCGGACAGCAGGCAATCAGCCCCAGCATTTT
TRBV19	TRBJ1-3	.	.	CASSILGSSGNTIYF	TGTGCCAGTAGTATCCTAGGGAGCTCTGGAAACACCATATATTTT
TRBV11-2	TRBJ2-7	.	.	CASSLEDSPYEQYF	TGTGCCAGCAGCTTAGAGGACAGTCCCTACGAGCAGTACTTC
TRBV4-3	TRBJ2-5	once	TRBD2	CASSQGGTSEETQYF	TGCGCCAGCAGCCAAGGAGGGACTAGCGAAGAGACCCAGTACTTC
TRBV7-2	TRBJ1-4	.	TRBD1	CASSYSTGGVEKLFF	TGTGCCAGCAGCTACTCGACAGGGGGTGTAGAAAAACTGTTTTTT
TRBV13	TRBJ2-1	few	TRBD2	CASSLAARENLYNEQFF	TGTGCCAGCAGCTTAGCAGCGCGGGAGAACCTCTACAATGAGCAGTTCTTC
TRBV19	TRBJ2-3	.	.	CASSSGVPADTQYF	TGTGCCAGTAGTAGCGGGGTTCCGGCAGATACGCAGTATTTT
TRBV7-3	TRBJ2-2	few	TRBD2	CASSFSPTGTSIRELFF	TGTGCCAGCAGCTTTTCGCCGACAGGGACTAGCATAAGGGAGCTGTTTTTT